The clone carrying this T cell receptor beta chain showed up just a few times. Treg sorting used a CD4+CD25+CD127-/low gate. The CDR3 is 15 amino acids. With 6 bases clipped from V and 6 bases from J, the junction kept 13 bases outside the gene matches. Full-length variable regions came from constant-region reverse primers plus semi-nested Nested Universal Primer A PCR. MiXCR, run by TCRdb on the 5' RACE reads, gives a single entry per CDR3 protein. Found here are approximately 60,000 distinct CDR3 sequences, around 21% of them singletons; the top ten hold about 2.9%. The sequence was obtained from a female donor with breast cancer. The source material was tumor-infiltrating Tregs sorted from the breast tumor. This rearrangement joins TRBV12-3 or TRBV12-4 to TRBJ2-7; 8 nucleotides match TRBD1. CDR3 DNA: TGTGCCAGCAGACCTGGACAGGGACGATTCGGCGAGCAGTACTTC. Translation: CASRPGQGRFGEQYF.